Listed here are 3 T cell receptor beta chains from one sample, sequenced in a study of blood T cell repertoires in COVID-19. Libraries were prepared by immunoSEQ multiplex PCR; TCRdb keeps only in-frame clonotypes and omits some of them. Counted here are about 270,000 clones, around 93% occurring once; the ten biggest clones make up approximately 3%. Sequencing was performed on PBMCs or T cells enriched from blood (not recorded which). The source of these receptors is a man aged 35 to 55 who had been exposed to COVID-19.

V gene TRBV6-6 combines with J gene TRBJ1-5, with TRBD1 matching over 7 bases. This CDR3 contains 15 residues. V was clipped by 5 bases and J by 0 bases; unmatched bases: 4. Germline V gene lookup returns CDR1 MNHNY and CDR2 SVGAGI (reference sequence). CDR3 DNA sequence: TGTGCCAGCAGTCGAACAGGGGATAGCAATCAGCCCCAGCATTTT. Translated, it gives CASSRTGDSNQPQHF.

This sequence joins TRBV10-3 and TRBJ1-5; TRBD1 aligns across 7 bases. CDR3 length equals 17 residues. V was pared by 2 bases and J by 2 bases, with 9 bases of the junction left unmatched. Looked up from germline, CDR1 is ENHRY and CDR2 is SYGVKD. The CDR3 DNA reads TGTGCCATCAGTGAGAGCTACAGGGGTCGAGGCAATCAGCCCCAGCATTTT. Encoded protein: CAISESYRGRGNQPQHF.

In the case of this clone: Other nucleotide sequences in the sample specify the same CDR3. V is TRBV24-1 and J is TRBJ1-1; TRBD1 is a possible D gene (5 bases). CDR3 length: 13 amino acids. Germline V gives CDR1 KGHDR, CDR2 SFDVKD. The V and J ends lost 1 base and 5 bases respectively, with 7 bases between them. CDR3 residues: CATSDFGGTEAFF. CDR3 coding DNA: TGTGCCACCAGTGATTTTGGGGGGACTGAAGCTTTCTTT.